This TCR beta chain was identified in a study of shared clonotypes between healthy human individuals. Produced via immunoSEQ multiplex PCR; TCRdb's table is partial and in-frame only. The data show roughly 2,300,000 clones, with 85% to 95% seen just once and around 0.35% held by the top ten. The V gene lost 5 bases and the J gene lost 1 base, with 13 bases spanning the gap. The CDR3 is 15 residues long. Germline loops: CDR1 LNHNV, CDR2 YYDKDF (reference sequence). This TCR derives from a man younger than 30 in good health. Some clones in this sample may be carry-over from other donors' samples. The V gene is TRBV15, the J gene TRBJ2-3; possible D gene TRBD2, 7 bases. The sequencing input was naive CD4+ T cells from PBMCs. As for subset: CD45RA+ positively selected. The chain's CDR3 is CATSGGGRGTDTQYF. DNA of the CDR3: TGTGCCACCAGCGGAGGGGGGAGGGGCACAGATACGCAGTATTTT. The variable domain in full, completed from reference TRBV15 and TRBJ2-3, reads DAMVIQNPRYQVTQFGKPVTLSCSQTLNHNVMYWYQQKSSQAPKLLFHYYDKDFNNEADTPDNFQSRRPNTSFCFLDIRSPGLGDTAMYLCATSGGGRGTDTQYFGPGTRLTVL.